This T cell receptor beta chain was captured in a study of cytotoxic CD8 clonotypes in ibrutinib-treated CLL. Findings and limits, study-wide: In sustained-remission versus progressing patients, sampling times differed.

Produced via immunoSEQ multiplex PCR; TCRdb's table is partial and in-frame only. The sample has some 140,000 clones, around four fifths seen once; the top ten hold approximately 3.5%. Trimming took 3 bases from V and 3 from J, leaving 12 bases between them. Germline assignment: CDR1 MNHNS and CDR2 SASEGT. The CDR3 is 15 amino acids. As for this clone: The antigen remains undetermined.

The chain combines TRBV6-1 with TRBJ1-3; the D gene is possibly TRBD1 (6 bases). The TCR sequence derives from a human donor with chronic lymphocytic leukemia. The sample in question was PBMCs, obtained after 24 months of ibrutinib treatment. The chain's CDR3 is CASSEIQGFGNTIYF. CDR3 nucleotides: TGTGCCAGCAGTGAGATACAGGGATTTGGAAACACCATATATTTT.